This T cell receptor beta chain is from a study of response to subunit inactivated influenza vaccine. In this sample, this clonotype turned up many times. TCRdb recomputed calls from the RT-PCR reads with MiXCR, one row per CDR3 protein. The sample carries hundreds of thousands of distinct CDR3 sequences, about 17% recorded once. The CDR3 contains 16 residues. V dropped 3 bases and J dropped 3; count of bases not matched to a gene: 11. Germline V gene data show CDR1 as SQVTM and CDR2 as ANQGSEA. Sequenced material: CD4+ T cells sorted from PBMCs, taken about 23 months after vaccination. The TCR comes from a man between 50 and 69 years old who received an inactivated influenza vaccine. The V call is TRBV29-1, the J call TRBJ2-7; 10 positions agree with TRBD2. The CDR3, as DNA: TGCAGCGTTGAGGAGGGGACTAGCGAGAATTACTACGAGCAGTACTTC. Amino acid sequence: CSVEEGTSENYYEQYF.